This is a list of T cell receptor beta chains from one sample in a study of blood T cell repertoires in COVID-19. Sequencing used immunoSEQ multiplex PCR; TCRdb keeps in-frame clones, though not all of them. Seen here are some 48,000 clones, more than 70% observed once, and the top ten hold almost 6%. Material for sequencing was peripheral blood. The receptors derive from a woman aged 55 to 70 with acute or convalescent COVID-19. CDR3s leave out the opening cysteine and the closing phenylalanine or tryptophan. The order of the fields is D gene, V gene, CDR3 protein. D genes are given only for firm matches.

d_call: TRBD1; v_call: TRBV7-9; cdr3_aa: ASSPHRGRLNTEAF
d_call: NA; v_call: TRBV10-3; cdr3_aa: AISGSSREETQY
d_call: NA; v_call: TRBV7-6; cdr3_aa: ASSSGLSTDTQY
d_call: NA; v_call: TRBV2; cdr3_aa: ASSGLGDRPQH
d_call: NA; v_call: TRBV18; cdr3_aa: ASSPWGGNMNTEAF
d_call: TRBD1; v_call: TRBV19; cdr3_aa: ASSIYGTGANQPQH
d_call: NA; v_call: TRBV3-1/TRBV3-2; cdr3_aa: ASRSSSYNEQF
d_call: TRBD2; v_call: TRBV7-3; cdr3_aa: ASSSSPGLGLGDAQY
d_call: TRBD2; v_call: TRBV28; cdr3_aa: ASSGGGSPSYEQY
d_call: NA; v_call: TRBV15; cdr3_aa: ATSREGLSEQY
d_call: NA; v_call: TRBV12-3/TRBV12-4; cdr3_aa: ASSLVRTAEAF
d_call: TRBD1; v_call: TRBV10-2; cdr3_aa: ASGTVSFYEQY
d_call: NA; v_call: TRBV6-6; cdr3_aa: ASSYLDGDSPLH
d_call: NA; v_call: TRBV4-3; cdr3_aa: ASSQDRRSPLH
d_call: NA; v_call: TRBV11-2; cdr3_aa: ASSLGLVAVYEQY
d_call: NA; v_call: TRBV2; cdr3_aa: ASSESWGGNTGELF
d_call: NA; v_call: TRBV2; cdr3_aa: ASSDLYSNQPQH
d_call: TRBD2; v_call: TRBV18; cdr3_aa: ASSPGLAGGYNEQF
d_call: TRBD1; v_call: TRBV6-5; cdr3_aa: ASRSQGARDGYT
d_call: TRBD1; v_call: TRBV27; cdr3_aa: ASSSGTALWEQY
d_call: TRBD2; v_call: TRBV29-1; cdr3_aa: SVWLAGGIDTQY
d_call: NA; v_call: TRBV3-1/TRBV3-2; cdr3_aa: ASSATGDNSEAF
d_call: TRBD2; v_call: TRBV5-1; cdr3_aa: ASSNWEGPQHTQY
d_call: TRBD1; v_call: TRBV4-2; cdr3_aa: ASSQDTGQGNTEAF
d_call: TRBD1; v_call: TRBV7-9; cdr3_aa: ASSYRGNRWGYT
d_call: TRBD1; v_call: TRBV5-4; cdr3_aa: ASATSTGTGGTEAF
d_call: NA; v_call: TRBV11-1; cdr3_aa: ASSQGGVTSEQY
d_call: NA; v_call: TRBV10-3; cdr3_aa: AISVAKGGTGNTIY
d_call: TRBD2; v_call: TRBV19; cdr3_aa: ASSLGGAGSMDDTDTQY
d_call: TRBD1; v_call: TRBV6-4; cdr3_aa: ASRPTGVPNTEAF
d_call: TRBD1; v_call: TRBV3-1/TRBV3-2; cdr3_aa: ASSSDRASYEQY
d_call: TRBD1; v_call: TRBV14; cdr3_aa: ASSQDRTGRDGYT
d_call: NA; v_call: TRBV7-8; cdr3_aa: ASSLGQGYEQF
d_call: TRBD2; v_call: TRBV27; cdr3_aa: ASSSSGDYEQY
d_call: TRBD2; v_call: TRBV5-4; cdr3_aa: ASSLDRGGRYEQY
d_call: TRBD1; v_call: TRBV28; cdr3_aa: ASSAGQGFSGYT
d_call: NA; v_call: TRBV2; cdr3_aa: ASSVQTGAEQF
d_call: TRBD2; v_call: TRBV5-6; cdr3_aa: ASSNIAGVAYEQY
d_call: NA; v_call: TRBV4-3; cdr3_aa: ASSQDQGRNTIY
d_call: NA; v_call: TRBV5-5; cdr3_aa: ASSYGLGLYGYT
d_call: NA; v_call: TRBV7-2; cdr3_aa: ASSPWAGSTDTQY
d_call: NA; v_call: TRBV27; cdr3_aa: ASGREGEKLF
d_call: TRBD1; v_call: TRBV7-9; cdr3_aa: ASSLGQGARNTIY
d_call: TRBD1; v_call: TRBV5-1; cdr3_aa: ASSQGTARVSEAF
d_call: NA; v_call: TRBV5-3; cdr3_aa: ARSLRGNQPQH
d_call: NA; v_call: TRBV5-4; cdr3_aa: ASSSVVGLGVRTGELF
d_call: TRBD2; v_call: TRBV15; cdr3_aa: ATSRTGTSGSHEQF
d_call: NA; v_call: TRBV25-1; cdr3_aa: ASSELFAGEPNGYT
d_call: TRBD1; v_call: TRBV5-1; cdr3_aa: ASSLGGTGTGYT
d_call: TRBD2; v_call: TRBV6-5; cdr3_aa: ASRSGTSDRRTIH
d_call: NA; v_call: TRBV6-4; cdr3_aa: ASSANPRVDTQY
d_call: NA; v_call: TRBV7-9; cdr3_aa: ASSLGVYEQY
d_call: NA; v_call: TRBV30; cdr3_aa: AWSVYGLPDPETQY
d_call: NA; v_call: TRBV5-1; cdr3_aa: ASSLVQATDTQY
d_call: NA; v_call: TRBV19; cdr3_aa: ASSMTSGDSNEQF
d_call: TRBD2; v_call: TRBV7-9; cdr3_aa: ASSLLAGGSTDTQY
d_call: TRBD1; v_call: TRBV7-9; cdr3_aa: ASDRVTGELF
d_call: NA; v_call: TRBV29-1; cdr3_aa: SVEEGGRNEQF
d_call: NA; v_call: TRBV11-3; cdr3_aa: ASSLGQGSTDTQY